Sequencing of this T cell receptor (beta chain) was carried out in a study of blood T cell repertoires in COVID-19. Study at large: Spain, Italy and the United States supplied samples that represented acute and convalescent COVID-19. PBMCs, B-cell-depleted T cells, or T cells provided the cDNA or gDNA that made up the material.

Unmatched junction bases numbered 9, after V lost 1 base and J lost 1 base. Germline CDR1 SGHRS, CDR2 YFSETQ. This CDR3 has 17 residues. The assay was immunoSEQ multiplex PCR, and TCRdb's table has in-frame clones only and misses some. The sample yields 200,000 or so clones, 85% to 90% seen once. The clonotype originates from a man aged 50 or older with acute or convalescent COVID-19. The material sequenced was peripheral blood. The chain combines TRBV5-1 with TRBJ1-2, with 8 bases fitting TRBD1. DNA of the CDR3: TGCGCCAGCAGCTTGTATGTCGGACAGGGAAGTAACTATGGCTACACCTTC. Its protein product is CASSLYVGQGSNYGYTF.